The 15 T cell receptor beta chains reported below all come from one sample, sequenced in a study of early T cells in non-severe SARS-CoV-2 infection. TCRdb recomputed calls from the 5' RACE reads with MiXCR, one row per CDR3 protein. The sample consists of 80,000 to 95,000 distinct CDR3 sequences, 14% of them appearing once. The sequenced material came from whole blood. The receptors originated from an adult who was a healthcare worker with PCR-confirmed SARS-CoV-2 infection or an uninfected control (not recorded which).

This clonotype was seen more than once but under ten times. The chain employs TRBV20-1 and TRBJ1-1; 7 bases fit TRBD1. The J segment lost 3 bases and the V segment lost 5 bases, leaving 3 bases of the junction unmatched. The CDR3 covers 12 residues. CDR1 and CDR2 (germline): DFQATT, SNEGSKA (reference sequence). CDR3 amino acids: CSAPTGDTEAFF. The CDR3 nucleotides read TGCAGTGCTCCAACAGGGGACACTGAAGCTTTCTTT.

The chain joins TRBV28 to TRBJ2-5; D is uncertain. V was clipped by 7 bases and J by 1 base, with 10 bases between them. CDR1 and CDR2 from the germline V gene are MDHEN and SYDVKM. The CDR3 is 13 amino acids. In DNA, the CDR3 is TGTGCCAGCATCTCGACCCCCCAAGAGACCCAGTACTTC. Its protein product is CASISTPQETQYF.

V gene TRBV7-9 combines with J gene TRBJ1-2, with D possibly being TRBD1 (6 bases). The V end lost 8 bases, the J end lost 1 base, and 11 bases lay between the germline ends. Germline V gene data show CDR1 as SEHNR and CDR2 as FQNEAQ (reference sequence). The CDR3 extends over 13 amino acids. CDR3 in DNA: TGTGCCAGCGAATCACAGGGTAACTATGGCTACACCTTC. It yields the protein CASESQGNYGYTF. The full variable domain, rest sourced from reference TRBV7-9 and TRBJ1-2, is DTGVSQNPRHKITKRGQNVTFRCDPISEHNRLYWYRQTLGQGPEFLTYFQNEAQLEKSRLLSDRFSAERPKGSFSTLEIQRTEQGDSAMYLCASESQGNYGYTFGSGTRLTVV.

The table lists this clonotype with many counts. The chain uses TRBV4-3 and TRBJ1-5; possible D gene TRBD1, 6 bases. The germline V gene has CDR1 LGHNA and CDR2 YSLEER. Trimming pared 5 bases from V and 3 bases from J, leaving 14 bases between. This CDR3 region has 15 residues. CDR3 DNA sequence: TGCGCCAGCAGCATTCAGACAGGCAACAATCAGCCCCAGCATTTT. This gives the protein CASSIQTGNNQPQHF.

A few counts support this clonotype. The gene calls are TRBV9 and TRBJ2-3, with a possible D match to TRBD2 (6 bases). With 4 bases removed from V and 0 bases from J, the gap between germline ends came to 15 bases. The CDR3 contains 16 residues. Germline V lookup: CDR1 SGDLS, CDR2 YYNGEE. The CDR3 bases are TGTGCCAGCAGCCTTCGCGGGGACGGTAGCACAGATACGCAGTATTTT. It specifies CASSLRGDGSTDTQYF.

This clonotype was detected many times. The chain is built from TRBV20-1 and TRBJ2-5; D uncertain. The CDR3 consists of 15 residues. V gave up 6 bases and J gave up 4 bases, with 21 bases separating them. CDR1 is DFQATT and CDR2 is SNEGSKA in the germline V gene (reference sequence). The CDR3 is CSADPSGSPGETQYF. The CDR3 DNA reads TGCAGTGCGGACCCATCGGGCTCCCCGGGAGAGACCCAGTACTTC.

In its sample, this clonotype was seen a few times. The chain combines TRBV5-3 with TRBJ2-3, with TRBD1 identical over 8 bases. TRBV5-3 counts as an open reading frame of uncertain function. Losses at the gene ends were 3 bases for V and 0 bases for J; bases not matched to a gene: 6. The CDR3 totals 16 residues. For the CDR3, the DNA is TGTGCCAGAAGCTACCGGGACAGGCGAAGCACAGATACGCAGTATTTT. It encodes CARSYRDRRSTDTQYF.

The chain links TRBV29-1 to TRBJ2-5; either TRBD1 or TRBD2 may supply D (7 bases each). The germline V gene encodes CDR1 SQVTM and CDR2 ANQGSEA. Trimming shortened V by 6 bases and J by 0 bases, and 11 bases separated the two germline ends. The length of the CDR3 is 13 residues. The CDR3 nucleotides read TGCAGCGTCAGGGGGGGCGACCAAGAGACCCAGTACTTC. This sequence encodes CSVRGGDQETQYF.

J is TRBJ2-3 and V is TRBV19; 7 nucleotides align to TRBD1. The CDR3 is 15 amino acids. The V gene end was trimmed by 3 bases and the J gene end by 6 bases; junction bases not matched to a gene: 9. Germline V lookup: CDR1 LNHDA, CDR2 SQIVND (reference sequence). The CDR3 reads CASSIILQGYDTQYF. DNA of the CDR3: TGTGCCAGTAGTATCATCCTACAGGGGTATGATACGCAGTATTTT.

This clonotype showed up just a few times. The chain carries TRBV23-1 and TRBJ2-3, with 12 bases aligning to TRBD2. TRBV23-1 carries the ORF label, with uncertain function. The CDR3 runs to 18 residues. The junction had 17 bases not matched to a gene; V was cut back by 7 bases and J by 6 bases. CDR3: CASTTNLSLAGGQDTQYF. CDR3 in DNA: TGCGCCAGCACTACCAATCTGTCCCTAGCGGGGGGGCAGGATACGCAGTATTTT.

The V gene is TRBV20-1, the J gene TRBJ1-1; D is ambiguous. CDR3 length equals 13 residues. Trimming removed 3 bases at V and 3 bases at J, with 11 bases between. Germline V gene sequence: CDR1 DFQATT, CDR2 SNEGSKA (reference sequence). Written as DNA, the CDR3 is TGCAGTGCTAGTCACCCACGGGACACTGAAGCTTTCTTT. Translated: CSASHPRDTEAFF.

The sample holds many counts of this clonotype. CDR3 loop: CASSGGIEAFF. The CDR3 nucleotides are TGTGCCAGCAGTGGGGGGATAGAAGCTTTCTTT. The chain carries TRBV25-1 and TRBJ1-1, with a weak D call TRBD1 (5 bases). Trimming took 4 bases from V and 8 from J, leaving 8 bases between them. Germline V gene data show CDR1 as MGHDK and CDR2 as SYGVNS. This CDR3 region has 11 residues.

The rearrangement uses TRBV7-8 and TRBJ2-4; no definite D call. CDR3 length equals 16 residues. Trimming pared 2 bases from V and 0 bases from J, leaving 11 bases between. The germline V gene has CDR1 SGHVS and CDR2 FQNEAQ. The CDR3 DNA reads as TGTGCCAGCAGCTTAAGGGTGGGAATAGCCAAAAACATTCAGTACTTC. The encoded protein is CASSLRVGIAKNIQYF. The complete variable domain, with remaining parts taken from reference TRBV7-8 and TRBJ2-4, reads GAGVSQSPRYKVAKRGQDVALRCDPISGHVSLFWYQQALGQGPEFLTYFQNEAQLDKSGLPSDRFFAERPEGSVSTLKIQRTQQEDSAVYLCASSLRVGIAKNIQYFGAGTRLSVL.

This clonotype was seen many times. This sequence joins TRBV7-3 and TRBJ2-1; D is unclear. CDR1 is SGHTA and CDR2 is FQGTGA in the germline V gene. V lost 5 bases to trimming and J lost 8 bases, with 19 bases between them. CDR3 length equals 15 residues. The CDR3 nucleotides are TGTGCCAGCAGCCCGACGTTTTTGGGGAAGGATGAGCAGTTCTTC. Amino acid sequence: CASSPTFLGKDEQFF.

V usage is TRBV5-4 and J usage is TRBJ2-7; 7 bases fit TRBD1. Germline-derived CDR1 and CDR2 are SGHNT and YYREEE (reference sequence). The CDR3 has 14 amino acids. V shed 1 base, J shed 5 bases, and the junction held 6 bases outside the gene matches. CDR3 coding DNA: TGTGCCAGCAGCTTGCAGGGGGTCCAAGACGAGCAGTACTTC. Encoded protein: CASSLQGVQDEQYF.